This T cell receptor beta chain emerged from a study of T-cell reconstitution after alpha-beta-depleted transplantation in children. V was cut by 3 bases and J by 6 bases, with 16 bases left in between. Germline loops: CDR1 SGHRS, CDR2 YFSETQ. There are 15 residues in the CDR3. Preparation of the TCRbeta library was carried out with unique molecular identifiers. TCRdb re-analysed the PCR reads in MiXCR, keeping a single row per CDR3 protein. The sample holds roughly 610,000 distinct CDR3 sequences, about 11% seen once. Specimen: PBMCs from the stem cell graft donor, collected from the stem cell graft. The source of this sequence is a human donor who donated a stem cell graft to a child with acute myeloid leukemia. The chain uses TRBV5-1 and TRBJ2-1; a weak D match, TRBD1 (6 bases). The CDR3 nucleotides read TGCGCCAGCAGCTCGAGACAGGACGTCGTCAATGAGCAGTTCTTC. Its protein product is CASSSRQDVVNEQFF.